This TCR beta chain was sequenced for a study of blood T cell repertoires in COVID-19. Clones were read by immunoSEQ multiplex PCR, and TCRdb kept only the in-frame ones, dropping some. This table has roughly 230,000 clones, about 84% appearing once. The receptor comes from a woman aged 80 or over with acute or convalescent COVID-19. Sequenced input: peripheral blood.

CDR3 sequence: CASSLRKGGDRAGSPLHF. Written as DNA, the CDR3 is TGTGCCAGCAGCTTAAGGAAGGGAGGTGACAGGGCGGGTTCACCCCTCCACTTT. This chain connects TRBV7-8 to TRBJ1-6; the match to TRBD1 covers 7 bases. The V and J ends lost 2 bases and 9 bases, in that order; junction bases with no gene match: 16. The CDR3 is 18 amino acids. Germline V gene data show CDR1 as SGHVS and CDR2 as FQNEAQ.